This entry describes one TCR beta chain. The CDR3 is 14 residues long. Germline V gene sequence: CDR1 SGHTA, CDR2 FQGTGA. The ends were cut back, 2 bases at V and 2 bases at J, with 10 bases in the middle. This specimen comes from a study of blood T cell repertoires in COVID-19. Across the whole study: PBMCs, B-cell-depleted T cells, or T cells provided the cDNA or gDNA that made up the material.

Each participant's cohort was designated according to participant-reported clinical history. Per the study methods: Estimation of nucleated cell counts relied on the amplification of reference gene primers. Assay used: immunoSEQ multiplex PCR; TCRdb lists only in-frame clones, some missing. The V and J calls and clone size were taken over from that table, and D and trimming were inferred from the DNA. The table records hundreds of thousands of clones, approximately 86% of them present only once. J is TRBJ2-7 and V is TRBV7-3; a weak D match, TRBD1 (6 bases). The specimen was PBMCs or T cells enriched from blood (not recorded which). This TCR was sampled from a woman younger than 30 who had recovered from COVID-19. CDR3 in DNA: TGTGCCAGCAGCTTAGGACAGTCCCCCTACGAGCAGTACTTC. This gives the protein CASSLGQSPYEQYF.